A selection of T cell receptor beta chains follows, all from one sample in a study of OX40 agonist ivuxolimab in advanced cancers. TCRdb's table, derived via immunoSEQ multiplex PCR, lists solely in-frame clones and lacks some. The sample shows around 100,000 clones, around 91% of them seen only once. The specimen comprised CD4+ or CD8+ T cells sorted from blood, sampled in a trial of the OX40 agonist ivuxolimab. Receptor source: an adult with an advanced solid tumor such as melanoma, head and neck, liver or kidney cancer. Both conserved end residues are part of each CDR3. The D gene is left open where the match is weak. Clone size is shown for a subset of rows, as once, few, many or a class of expanded clone.

clone_size: .; v_call: TRBV11-3; j_call: TRBJ1-1; d_call: .; cdr3_aa: CASSLGGNTEAFF; cdr3_nt: TGTGCCAGCAGCTTAGGAGGGAACACTGAAGCTTTCTTT
clone_size: .; v_call: TRBV10-3; j_call: TRBJ2-3; d_call: .; cdr3_aa: CAISESLALAPITDTQYF; cdr3_nt: TGTGCCATCAGTGAGTCGCTGGCCCTGGCGCCAATCACAGATACGCAGTATTTT
clone_size: .; v_call: TRBV28; j_call: TRBJ2-1; d_call: TRBD2; cdr3_aa: CAAQGAGVNNEQFF; cdr3_nt: TGTGCCGCACAGGGAGCGGGAGTAAACAATGAGCAGTTCTTC
clone_size: .; v_call: TRBV6-6; j_call: TRBJ2-7; d_call: TRBD2; cdr3_aa: CASSYLTGGPDEQYF; cdr3_nt: TGTGCCAGCAGTTACCTTACGGGGGGGCCAGACGAGCAGTACTTC
clone_size: few; v_call: TRBV14; j_call: TRBJ2-3; d_call: .; cdr3_aa: CASSQDKRGWTGDTQYF; cdr3_nt: TGTGCCAGCAGCCAAGACAAACGGGGTTGGACTGGAGATACGCAGTATTTT
clone_size: once; v_call: TRBV29-1; j_call: TRBJ2-3; d_call: TRBD1; cdr3_aa: CSAIGQGPDTQYF; cdr3_nt: TGCAGCGCCATAGGACAGGGTCCAGATACGCAGTATTTT
clone_size: .; v_call: TRBV4-1; j_call: TRBJ2-5; d_call: TRBD2; cdr3_aa: CASSQRSGTETQYF; cdr3_nt: TGCGCCAGCAGCCAACGGAGCGGGACTGAGACCCAGTACTTC
clone_size: .; v_call: TRBV19; j_call: TRBJ2-7; d_call: .; cdr3_aa: CASSPNDGSSDEQYF; cdr3_nt: TGTGCCAGTAGTCCCAACGACGGGTCTTCGGACGAGCAGTACTTC
clone_size: once; v_call: TRBV6-5; j_call: TRBJ1-2; d_call: .; cdr3_aa: CASSSGASSNYGYTF; cdr3_nt: TGTGCCAGCAGTAGCGGGGCAAGCAGTAACTATGGCTACACCTTC
clone_size: .; v_call: TRBV7-6; j_call: TRBJ2-7; d_call: TRBD1; cdr3_aa: CASSPRTGVYEQYF; cdr3_nt: TGTGCCAGCAGCCCTCGGACAGGGGTCTACGAGCAGTACTTC
clone_size: .; v_call: TRBV5-1; j_call: TRBJ2-5; d_call: .; cdr3_aa: CASSLAGETQYF; cdr3_nt: TGCGCCAGCAGCTTGGCCGGAGAGACCCAGTACTTC
clone_size: .; v_call: TRBV19; j_call: TRBJ2-3; d_call: .; cdr3_aa: CASSIGGLTDTQYF; cdr3_nt: TGTGCCAGTAGTATAGGTGGGCTCACAGATACGCAGTATTTT
clone_size: .; v_call: TRBV5-1; j_call: TRBJ2-5; d_call: .; cdr3_aa: CASSLARRGTQYF; cdr3_nt: TGCGCCAGCAGCTTGGCCCGGCGCGGGACCCAGTACTTC
clone_size: .; v_call: TRBV5-1; j_call: TRBJ1-1; d_call: .; cdr3_aa: CASSWGGGNTEAFF; cdr3_nt: TGCGCCAGCAGCTGGGGTGGGGGGAACACTGAAGCTTTCTTT